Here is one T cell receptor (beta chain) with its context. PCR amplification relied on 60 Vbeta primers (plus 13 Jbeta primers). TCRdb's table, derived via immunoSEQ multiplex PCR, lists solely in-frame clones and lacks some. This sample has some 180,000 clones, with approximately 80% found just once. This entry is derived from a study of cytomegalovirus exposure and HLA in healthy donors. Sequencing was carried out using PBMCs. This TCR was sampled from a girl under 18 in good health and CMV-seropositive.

The CDR3 nucleotides are TGCGCCAGCAGCCGGAGGGGCCTGACCGGGGCCGACTACGAGCAGTACTTC. It is translated as CASSRRGLTGADYEQYF. The rearrangement links TRBV5-1 to TRBJ2-7, with D possibly matching TRBD2 (6 bases). The V gene's germline CDR1 is SGHRS and CDR2 YFSETQ. The CDR3 covers 17 residues. Trimming pared 4 bases from V and 3 bases from J, leaving 23 bases between.